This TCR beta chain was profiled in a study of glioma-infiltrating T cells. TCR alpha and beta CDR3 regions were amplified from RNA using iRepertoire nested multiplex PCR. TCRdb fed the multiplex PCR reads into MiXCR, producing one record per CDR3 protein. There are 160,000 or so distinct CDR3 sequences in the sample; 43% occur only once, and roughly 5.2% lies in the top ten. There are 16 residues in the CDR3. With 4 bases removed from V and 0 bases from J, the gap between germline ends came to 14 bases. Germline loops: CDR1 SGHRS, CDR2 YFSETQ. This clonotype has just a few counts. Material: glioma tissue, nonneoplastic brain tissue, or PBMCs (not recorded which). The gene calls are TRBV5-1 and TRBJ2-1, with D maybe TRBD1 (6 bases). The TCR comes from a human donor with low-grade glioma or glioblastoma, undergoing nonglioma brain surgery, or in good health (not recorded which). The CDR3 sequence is CASSPNRAFSYNEQFF. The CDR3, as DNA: TGCGCCAGCAGCCCCAACAGGGCCTTCTCCTACAATGAGCAGTTCTTC. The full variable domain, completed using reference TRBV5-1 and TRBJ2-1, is KAGVTQTPRYLIKTRGQQVTLSCSPISGHRSVSWYQQTPGQGLQFLFEYFSETQRNKGNFPGRFSGRQFSNSRSEMNVSTLELGDSALYLCASSPNRAFSYNEQFFGPGTRLTVL.